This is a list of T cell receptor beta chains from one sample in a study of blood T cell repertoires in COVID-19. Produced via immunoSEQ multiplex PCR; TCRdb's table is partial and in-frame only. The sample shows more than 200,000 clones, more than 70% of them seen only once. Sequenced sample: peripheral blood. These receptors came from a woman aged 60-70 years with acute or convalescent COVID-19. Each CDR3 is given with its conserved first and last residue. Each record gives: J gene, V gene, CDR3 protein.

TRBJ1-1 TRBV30 CAWSNRPNTEAFF
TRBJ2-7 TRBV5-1 CASSLMTGEVYEQYF
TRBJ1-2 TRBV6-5 CAIRDSQFYGYTF
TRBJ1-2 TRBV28 CASSVDGGYGYTF
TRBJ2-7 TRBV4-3 CASSQESLTWTSGFEQYF
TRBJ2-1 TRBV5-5 CASSLLGENEQFF
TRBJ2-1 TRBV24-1 CATSDTGTGLNEQFF
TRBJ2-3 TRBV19 CASSKRTGGAQMSEDTQYF
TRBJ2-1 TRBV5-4 CASSPEVETGKEQFF
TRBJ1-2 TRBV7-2 CASSLDGGQGAGYTF
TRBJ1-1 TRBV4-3 CASSLGTGALNTEAFF
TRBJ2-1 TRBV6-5 CASIGTGPYNEQFF
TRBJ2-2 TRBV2 CASSPQGANTGELFF
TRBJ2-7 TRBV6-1 CASSEGGHSFYEQYF
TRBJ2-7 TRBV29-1 CSVWDYKSYEQYF